What follows are 13 T cell receptor beta chains derived from one specimen sequenced in a study of cytomegalovirus exposure and HLA in healthy donors. It was with 60 Vbeta and 13 Jbeta primers that the PCR ran. Generated by immunoSEQ multiplex PCR, the TCRdb table keeps only in-frame clones and is missing some. Of roughly 300,000 clones in the sample, around 86% were seen once. Sample: PBMCs. The origin of the receptors is a man aged 40-49 years in good health and CMV-seropositive.

The rearrangement links TRBV7-9 to TRBJ1-2, with 7 positions matching TRBD1. After removal of 6 bases from V and 6 bases from J, the junction contained 7 bases not matched to a gene. The CDR3 totals 13 residues. CDR1 and CDR2 (germline): SEHNR, FQNEAQ (reference sequence). CDR3 amino acids: CASSGGGIDGYTF. As DNA, the CDR3 is TGTGCCAGCAGTGGAGGGGGCATCGATGGCTACACCTTC.

The chain employs TRBV27 and TRBJ2-5; 10 bases agree with TRBD1. J gave up 3 bases and V 8 bases, and 3 bases lay outside the gene matches. This CDR3 spans 13 amino acids. The germline CDR1 and CDR2 sequences are MNHEY and SMNVEV (reference sequence). The CDR3 loop is CASRQGAEETQYF. The DNA for the CDR3 is TGTGCCAGCCGACAGGGGGCAGAAGAGACCCAGTACTTC.

This chain uses TRBV4-2 with TRBJ2-7, with 7 bases identical to TRBD1. Trimming took 4 bases from V and 5 from J; bases not matched to a gene: 8. Germline V gene data show CDR1 as LGHNA and CDR2 as YNFKEQ. CDR3 length: 14 amino acids. The CDR3 spells CASSPRTGKNEQYF. DNA for the CDR3: TGTGCCAGCAGCCCCCGGACAGGAAAGAACGAGCAGTACTTC.

In the case of this clone: A read error may produce the germline difference seen at one junction end. The genes are TRBV7-9 and TRBJ2-1; perhaps TRBD2 as D (6 bases). In germline, CDR1 is SEHNR, CDR2 FQNEAQ (reference sequence). The CDR3 extends over 12 amino acids. CDR3 nucleotide sequence: TGTTCCAGCAGCTTAGCGGAGGGGGAGCAGTTCTTC. It encodes CSSSLAEGEQFF. Variable domain in full (rest from reference TRBV7-9 and TRBJ2-1): DTGVSQNPRHKITKRGQNVTFRCDPISEHNRLYWYRQTLGQGPEFLTYFQNEAQLEKSRLLSDRFSAERPKGSFSTLEIQRTEQGDSAMYLCSSSLAEGEQFFGPGTRLTVL.

The sample holds one count of this clone. This sequence joins TRBV7-3 and TRBJ2-2, with D possibly matching TRBD1 (6 bases). This CDR3 spans 17 amino acids. Deletions cut 1 base from V and 6 bases from J, with 18 bases between. The germline gives CDR1 SGHTA, CDR2 FQGTGA. This CDR3 is CASSLKVGGQGSGELFF. The CDR3 DNA follows: TGTGCCAGCAGCTTAAAGGTCGGCGGGCAGGGGTCCGGGGAGCTGTTTTTT.

The genes are TRBV4-1 and TRBJ1-2, with 7 bases that match TRBD1. J lost 8 bases, V lost 3 bases, and 9 bases had no gene match. The CDR3 sequence is 14 residues long. Germline CDR1 is MGHRA and CDR2 is YSYEKL. CDR3 in amino acids: CASSQETGFRGYTF. CDR3 sequence (DNA): TGCGCCAGCAGCCAGGAGACAGGGTTTAGGGGCTACACCTTC.

The chain employs TRBV28 and TRBJ1-5; D is perhaps TRBD1 (6 bases). CDR3 length equals 15 residues. Germline loops: CDR1 MDHEN, CDR2 SYDVKM. V was shortened by 8 bases and J by 2 bases, with 16 bases between the two germline ends. The CDR3 nucleotides are TGTGCCAGCCAGATTCAGGGGCTTGGCAATCAGCCCCAGCATTTT. It encodes CASQIQGLGNQPQHF.

The CDR3 sequence: CASSRRPASAGELFF. The CDR3 coding sequence is TGTGCCAGCAGTAGAAGGCCAGCTAGCGCCGGGGAGCTGTTTTTT. This sequence joins TRBV7-2 and TRBJ2-2, with D possibly matching TRBD2 (6 bases). Germline CDR1 SGHTA, CDR2 FQGNSA. The CDR3 has 15 amino acids. V dropped 6 bases and J dropped 6 bases, with 17 bases sitting between them.

J is TRBJ2-2 and V is TRBV7-9; 7 bases align to TRBD2. This CDR3 is 16 amino acids long. Per the germline V gene, CDR1 is SEHNR and CDR2 is FQNEAQ (reference sequence). Unmatched junction bases numbered 11, after V lost 8 bases and J lost 2 bases. CDR3 DNA: TGTGCCAGCGTGGGGCAGGGACTAACTAACACCGGGGAGCTGTTTTTT. This sequence encodes CASVGQGLTNTGELFF.

The chain links TRBV6-5 to TRBJ1-1; possible D gene TRBD1, 6 bases. Germline V gives CDR1 MNHEY, CDR2 SVGAGI. This CDR3 contains 14 residues. The V gene lost 5 bases and the J gene lost 1 base, with 11 bases spanning the gap. The CDR3 sequence: CASSTTGRNTEAFF. The DNA of the CDR3 is TGTGCCAGCAGTACGACAGGTAGGAACACTGAAGCTTTCTTT.

This chain joins TRBV19 and TRBJ2-1; 10 bases agree with TRBD2. Looked up from germline, CDR1 is LNHDA and CDR2 is SQIVND (reference sequence). The CDR3 sequence is 14 residues long. Trimming removed 3 bases from V and 6 bases from J; junction bases left unmatched: 2. The CDR3 is CASSILAGVNEQFF. CDR3 nucleotides: TGTGCCAGTAGTATTCTAGCGGGAGTCAATGAGCAGTTCTTC.

With regard to this clone: Germline is not matched at one junction end, which may reflect a read error. The chain combines TRBV7-7 with TRBJ2-1; 14 nucleotides align to TRBD2. CDR1 is SSHAT, CDR2 FNYEAQ, per germline (reference sequence). CDR3 length equals 15 residues. The CDR3 DNA reads TGTGCTAGCAGTCTTGGGACTAGCGGGAGCTATGAGCAGTTCTTC. Protein: CASSLGTSGSYEQFF.

The genes are TRBV19 and TRBJ1-2; D ambiguous. V was cut by 3 bases and J by 8 bases, with 16 bases left in between. The CDR3 extends over 14 amino acids. The V gene's germline CDR1 is LNHDA and CDR2 SQIVND (reference sequence). CDR3 protein: CASSISAEVGGYTF. CDR3 bases: TGTGCCAGTAGTATCTCGGCAGAGGTCGGGGGCTACACCTTC. The full variable domain, its missing parts supplied by reference TRBV19 and TRBJ1-2, is DGGITQSPKYLFRKEGQNVTLSCEQNLNHDAMYWYRQDPGQGLRLIYYSQIVNDFQKGDIAEGYSVSREKKESFPLTVTSAQKNPTAFYLCASSISAEVGGYTFGSGTRLTVV.